Listed below are T cell receptor beta chains from one sample, sequenced in a study of blood T cell repertoires in COVID-19. Data came from immunoSEQ multiplex PCR; TCRdb stores just in-frame clones and leaves some out. The sample shows approximately 200,000 clones, around 90% of them seen only once. The sequenced sample consisted of PBMCs or T cells enriched from blood (not recorded which). The receptors stem from a woman aged 30 to 39 who had recovered from COVID-19. Both conserved end residues are part of each CDR3. D genes are given only for firm matches. The size entry is marked missing in some rows and otherwise reads once, few, many or a size class.

NA | TRBJ2-7 | TRBV5-4 | NA | CASRTRDSYEQYF | TGTGCCAGCAGGACCCGGGACTCCTACGAGCAGTACTTC
NA | TRBJ2-7 | TRBV19 | TRBD2 | CASSPGGLRGEQYF | TGTGCCAGTAGTCCCGGGGGGTTGAGGGGCGAGCAGTACTTC
NA | TRBJ2-1 | TRBV28 | NA | CASSLWQVSSYNEQFF | TGTGCCAGCAGTTTATGGCAGGTTAGTTCCTACAATGAGCAGTTCTTC
NA | TRBJ1-6 | TRBV10-3 | TRBD1 | CAISAQQGLNNSPLHF | TGTGCCATCAGTGCTCAACAGGGGCTTAATAATTCACCCCTCCACTTT
NA | TRBJ1-1 | TRBV11-3 | NA | CASSPPGVNTEAFF | TGTGCCAGCAGCCCCCCCGGTGTGAACACTGAAGCTTTCTTT
NA | TRBJ1-2 | TRBV5-5 | NA | CASAEALIYGYTF | TGTGCCAGCGCCGAAGCCCTAATCTATGGCTACACCTTC
NA | TRBJ2-7 | TRBV4-1 | NA | CASSQKQGGGNEQYF | TGCGCCAGCAGCCAAAAACAGGGAGGGGGTAACGAGCAGTACTTC
NA | TRBJ1-2 | TRBV6-2/TRBV6-3 | TRBD1 | CASSYGEDRVDGYTF | TGTGCCAGCAGTTACGGCGAAGACAGGGTGGACGGCTACACCTTC
NA | TRBJ2-3 | TRBV27 | NA | CASSLEGSTDTQYF | TGTGCCAGCAGTTTAGAGGGAAGCACAGATACGCAGTATTTT
NA | TRBJ1-3 | TRBV20-1 | TRBD1 | CSASPQGSSGNTIYF | TGCAGTGCTAGTCCACAGGGGTCTTCTGGAAACACCATATATTTT
NA | TRBJ2-4 | TRBV27 | TRBD2 | CASSKLAGGGGVKNIQYF | TGTGCCAGCAGTAAACTAGCGGGGGGCGGAGGGGTCAAAAACATTCAGTACTTC
NA | TRBJ2-7 | TRBV2 | NA | CASRKQVLRYEQYF | TGTGCCAGCAGAAAACAGGTTTTGAGGTACGAGCAGTACTTC
NA | TRBJ1-2 | TRBV13 | NA | CASSQFAGEGPYNGYTF | TGTGCCAGCAGCCAATTTGCCGGGGAGGGCCCCTATAATGGCTACACCTTC
NA | TRBJ1-5 | TRBV30 | TRBD1 | CAWSKDRGVFSNQPQHF | TGTGCCTGGAGCAAAGACAGGGGCGTGTTTAGCAATCAGCCCCAGCATTTT
few | TRBJ1-2 | TRBV27 | NA | CASSRYVEDRVGYTF | TGTGCCAGCAGTAGGTACGTCGAGGACAGAGTTGGCTACACCTTC
NA | TRBJ2-3 | TRBV19 | TRBD2 | CASRLAGEDTQYF | TGTGCCAGTAGACTAGCGGGAGAAGATACGCAGTATTTT
once | TRBJ2-1 | TRBV7-2 | TRBD2 | CASSPGLENYEQFF | TGTGCCAGCAGCCCCGGACTAGAAAATTATGAGCAGTTCTTC
NA | TRBJ1-2 | TRBV3-1/TRBV3-2 | NA | CARRSHYLLGRTHTF | TGTGCCCGCCGGTCCCACTACCTTTTGGGGAGGACTCACACCTTC
NA | TRBJ2-1 | TRBV29-1 | TRBD2 | CSYRRGSGRNNEQFF | TGCAGCTACCGAAGGGGTAGCGGGAGGAACAATGAGCAGTTCTTC
NA | TRBJ1-1 | TRBV4-3 | NA | CASSQDQGLNTEAFF | TGCGCCAGCAGCCAAGATCAGGGGCTGAACACTGAAGCTTTCTTT
NA | TRBJ2-7 | TRBV19 | TRBD2 | CASSVAGYDEQYF | TGTGCCAGTAGTGTAGCGGGATATGATGAGCAGTACTTC
NA | TRBJ2-7 | TRBV7-2 | TRBD2 | CASSLGPSGETYEQYF | TGTGCCAGCAGCTTAGGTCCTAGCGGGGAGACCTACGAGCAGTACTTC
NA | TRBJ2-2 | TRBV7-2 | TRBD1 | CASSLGGQGATGELFF | TGTGCCAGCAGCTTAGGGGGACAGGGGGCGACCGGGGAGCTGTTTTTT
NA | TRBJ1-3 | TRBV7-7 | NA | CASSPGGGVGNTIYF | TGTGCCAGCAGCCCGGGGGGGGGAGTAGGCAACACCATATATTTT
NA | TRBJ2-3 | TRBV25-1 | TRBD2 | CASSVGTRSTDTQYF | TGTGCCAGCAGTGTGGGGACTAGGAGCACAGATACGCAGTATTTT
NA | TRBJ1-2 | TRBV19 | NA | CASDTGLYGYTF | TGTGCCAGTGATACAGGGCTGTATGGCTACACCTTC
NA | TRBJ2-5 | TRBV4-1 | TRBD1 | CASSQAGTGEETQYF | TGCGCCAGCAGCCAAGCCGGGACAGGGGAAGAGACCCAGTACTTC
NA | TRBJ1-1 | TRBV30 | NA | CAWSVQSGSEAFF | TGTGCCTGGAGTGTACAATCGGGGTCTGAAGCTTTCTTT
once | TRBJ1-1 | TRBV10-3 | NA | CAISGSWNTEAFF | TGTGCCATCAGCGGGAGTTGGAACACTGAAGCTTTCTTT
NA | TRBJ1-2 | TRBV5-4 | TRBD1 | CASSNPTGARHGYTF | TGTGCCAGCAGCAACCCGACAGGGGCCAGACATGGCTACACCTTC
NA | TRBJ1-1 | TRBV4-2 | TRBD1 | CASSVDRGLRAFF | TGTGCCAGCAGCGTGGACAGGGGGCTTCGAGCTTTCTTT
NA | TRBJ2-7 | TRBV18 | NA | CASSPPPMEDDEQYF | TGTGCCAGCTCCCCCCCTCCAATGGAGGATGACGAGCAGTACTTC
NA | TRBJ1-2 | TRBV15 | TRBD1 | CATSRDSQGAYGYTF | TGTGCCACCAGCAGAGATTCCCAGGGGGCATATGGCTACACCTTC
NA | TRBJ1-5 | TRBV10-2 | NA | CASSERGGNQPQHF | TGCGCCAGCAGTGAAAGGGGAGGGAATCAGCCCCAGCATTTT
NA | TRBJ2-7 | TRBV7-9 | NA | CASSSRLGEGVGAEEQYF | TGTGCCAGCAGCTCTAGGTTAGGTGAAGGGGTAGGTGCGGAAGAGCAGTACTTC
NA | TRBJ2-1 | TRBV19 | TRBD2 | CASSTLSGPGGSYNEQFF | TGTGCCAGTAGTACCCTTAGCGGCCCGGGGGGCTCCTACAATGAGCAGTTCTTC
NA | TRBJ1-4 | TRBV5-1 | TRBD1 | CASSLAGQANEKLFF | TGCGCCAGCAGCTTGGCGGGACAGGCTAATGAAAAACTGTTTTTT
once | TRBJ1-2 | TRBV28 | NA | CASSLWELNYGYTF | TGTGCCAGCAGTTTGTGGGAGCTTAACTATGGCTACACCTTC
NA | TRBJ1-5 | TRBV7-9 | NA | CASSFQGDHQPQHF | TGTGCCAGCAGCTTCCAAGGGGATCATCAGCCCCAGCATTTT